This note documents a single TCR beta chain sequence. TCRdb's copy holds only in-frame clones and misses some; the assay was immunoSEQ multiplex PCR. The sample includes about 67,000 clones, 91% of them seen just once. This sample was taken from a study of T cell changes during pregnancy in multiple sclerosis. CDR1 MNHNY and CDR2 SVGAGI come from the germline V gene (reference sequence). V dropped 0 bases and J dropped 9 bases, with 15 bases sitting between them. The CDR3 length is 14 residues. Sequenced material: peripheral blood, taken in the second trimester of pregnancy. V usage is TRBV6-6 and J usage is TRBJ2-7; TRBD2 is a possible D gene (6 bases). The receptor comes from a female donor with multiple sclerosis, enrolled in a pregnancy study. CDR3 loop: CASSYSDGGGGQYF. CDR3 nucleotide sequence: TGTGCCAGCAGTTACTCAGACGGGGGAGGCGGGCAGTACTTC.